This TCR beta chain was recorded in a study of cytomegalovirus exposure and HLA in healthy donors. Primers for the PCR totalled 60 Vbeta and 13 Jbeta. Measured with immunoSEQ multiplex PCR; TCRdb has only the in-frame clones, and not every one. The sample consists of more than 90,000 clones, about 70% of them appearing once. Trimming cost V 1 base and J 4 bases; bases outside gene matches: 8. This CDR3 has 16 residues. From germline, CDR1 is MNHNS and CDR2 SASEGT. The specimen sequenced was PBMCs. The sequence derives from a man aged 25-45 years in good health and CMV-seropositive. The J gene is TRBJ1-2, the V gene TRBV6-1; 8 bases map to TRBD1. The CDR3 bases are TGTGCCAGCAGTGAAGGGGGGGACAGGAGCACCTATGGCTACACCTTC. Its translation: CASSEGGDRSTYGYTF.